The rows below give T cell receptor beta chains drawn from one sample of a study of cytomegalovirus exposure and HLA in healthy donors. Generated by immunoSEQ multiplex PCR, the TCRdb table keeps only in-frame clones and is missing some. The sample yields roughly 150,000 clones, 70% to 80% seen once. The sample consisted of PBMCs. These receptors were taken from a young man in good health and CMV-seropositive. CDR3s include the opening cysteine and the closing phenylalanine or tryptophan. A D gene is named only where the DNA matches it firmly. Clone size is stated in some rows and not others, as once, few, many or a class when expanded.

V gene	J gene	clone size	D gene	CDR3 protein	CDR3 DNA
TRBV5-5	TRBJ2-1	.	.	CASSALGYEQFF	TGTGCCAGCAGCGCACTAGGATATGAGCAGTTCTTC
TRBV5-1	TRBJ1-4	.	.	CASTFGRAGDATNEKLFF	TGCGCCAGCACCTTTGGCCGGGCAGGGGACGCAACTAATGAAAAACTGTTTTTT
TRBV4-1	TRBJ1-3	.	TRBD1	CASSQLPGQGAGNTIYF	TGCGCCAGCAGCCAGCTACCCGGGCAGGGGGCAGGAAACACCATATATTTT
TRBV6-1	TRBJ2-5	.	.	CASSPGQLREYF	TGTGCCAGCAGTCCGGGACAATTGCGGGAGTACTTC
TRBV14	TRBJ1-1	.	.	CASSQSNPGGALTPAGVVAEAFF	TGTGCCAGCAGCCAAAGCAACCCAGGAGGGGCCCTGACGCCAGCGGGGGTGGTCGCTGAAGCTTTCTTT
TRBV7-3	TRBJ1-1	.	.	CASSLGGGSEAFF	TGTGCCAGCAGCTTAGGGGGAGGTTCTGAAGCTTTCTTT
TRBV28	TRBJ1-2	once	.	CASSLPQQLGHGYTF	TGTGCCAGCAGTTTGCCACAACAACTAGGCCATGGCTACACCTTC
TRBV6-1	TRBJ2-3	.	.	CASSEVEYTQYF	TGTGCCAGCAGTGAAGTGGAGTATACGCAGTATTTT
TRBV5-1	TRBJ2-7	.	TRBD1	CASSADRAGEQYF	TGCGCCAGCAGTGCGGACAGGGCGGGCGAGCAGTACTTC
TRBV19	TRBJ1-2	.	.	CASSPPGVDGYTF	TGTGCCAGTAGTCCCCCCGGGGTGGATGGCTACACCTTC
TRBV28	TRBJ2-7	.	TRBD2	CASSRGGASYEQYF	TGTGCCAGCAGCCGCGGGGGAGCATCCTACGAGCAGTACTTC
TRBV15	TRBJ2-7	.	TRBD1	CATSRDKVWTGTSYEQYF	TGTGCCACCAGCAGAGATAAGGTTTGGACAGGGACCTCCTACGAGCAGTACTTC
TRBV5-8	TRBJ1-1	.	.	CASSYSGGEAFF	TGTGCCAGCAGCTATTCTGGCGGTGAAGCTTTCTTT
TRBV9	TRBJ2-3	once	.	CASSVSVGASTDTQYF	TGTGCCAGCAGCGTATCCGTCGGTGCTAGCACAGATACGCAGTATTTT
TRBV7-6	TRBJ2-7	.	.	CASSLGHSYEQYF	TGTGCCAGCAGCTTAGGACACTCCTACGAGCAGTACTTC
TRBV7-2	TRBJ1-5	.	.	CASSVTPGQPQHF	TGTGCCAGCAGCGTGACCCCAGGGCAGCCCCAGCATTTT
TRBV7-8	TRBJ1-1	.	.	CASSIRDTEAFF	TGTGCCAGCAGCATAAGAGACACTGAAGCTTTCTTT
TRBV19	TRBJ2-7	.	TRBD1	CASSIAGQGTRSYEQYF	TGTGCCAGTAGTATTGCCGGACAGGGGACCCGCTCCTACGAGCAGTACTTC
TRBV5-6	TRBJ2-3	.	TRBD2	CASNLGLVADTQYF	TGTGCCAGCAACCTCGGACTAGTGGCAGATACGCAGTATTTT
TRBV7-8	TRBJ2-2	.	TRBD1	CASSFGQGLTGELFF	TGTGCCAGCAGCTTCGGACAGGGTCTTACCGGGGAGCTGTTTTTT
TRBV5-4	TRBJ2-3	.	TRBD2	CASSFSGSGDTQYF	TGTGCCAGCAGCTTTAGCGGGAGTGGGGATACGCAGTATTTT
TRBV27	TRBJ2-5	.	.	CASSLLGLTSGEQYF	TGTGCCAGCAGTTTATTGGGACTCACGTCGGGGGAGCAGTACTTC
TRBV19	TRBJ2-6	.	.	CASSILRGANVLTF	TGTGCCAGTAGTATACTGCGGGGGGCCAACGTCCTGACTTTC
TRBV28	TRBJ2-5	.	.	CASSPGHQHPTRETQYF	TGTGCCAGCAGTCCAGGACACCAACACCCCACGAGGGAGACCCAGTACTTC
TRBV2	TRBJ2-3	.	TRBD2	CASRGLVTDTQYF	TGTGCCAGCCGAGGACTAGTCACAGATACGCAGTATTTT
TRBV9	TRBJ1-1	once	.	CASSVGDINTEAFF	TGTGCCAGCAGCGTAGGGGACATAAACACTGAAGCTTTCTTT
TRBV5-1	TRBJ2-7	.	.	CASSYPGTTYEQYF	TGCGCCAGCAGCTACCCGGGGACAACCTACGAGCAGTACTTC
TRBV30	TRBJ1-4	.	.	CAWSTSFRQPNEKLFF	TGTGCCTGGAGTACCTCTTTTAGACAGCCTAATGAAAAACTGTTTTTT
TRBV7-2	TRBJ1-5	.	.	CASSLFQGSNQPQHF	TGTGCCAGCAGCTTATTCCAGGGTAGCAATCAGCCCCAGCATTTT
TRBV4-3	TRBJ2-7	.	.	CASSQDWGTEFSYEQYF	TGCGCCAGCAGCCAAGATTGGGGCACAGAGTTCTCCTACGAGCAGTACTTC
TRBV2	TRBJ1-1	.	.	CASSPRGATEAFF	TGTGCCAGCAGCCCTCGGGGAGCCACCGAAGCTTTCTTT
TRBV5-4	TRBJ2-7	.	TRBD1	CASSPWDSYEQYF	TGTGCCAGCAGCCCCTGGGACAGCTACGAGCAGTACTTC
TRBV27	TRBJ1-6	.	.	CASSLVGQSNSPLHF	TGTGCCAGCAGTCTCGTTGGACAGTCTAATTCACCCCTCCACTTT
TRBV28	TRBJ2-7	once	.	CASSQQPYEQYF	TGTGCCAGCAGCCAACAGCCCTACGAGCAGTACTTC
TRBV4-1	TRBJ2-2	.	TRBD1	CASSQPTQGALIGELFF	TGCGCCAGCAGCCAACCCACTCAGGGGGCGCTGATCGGGGAGCTGTTTTTT
TRBV6-5	TRBJ1-2	.	.	CASSSHSLTYGYTF	TGTGCCAGCAGTTCCCACAGCCTCACCTATGGCTACACCTTC